The text below deals with one T cell receptor beta chain. This entry is derived from a study of blood T cell repertoires in COVID-19. About the study: Samples of COVID-19 (acute and convalescent) were obtained from the United States, Italy and Spain. PBMCs, B-cell-depleted T cells, or T cells were the source of the cDNA or gDNA that made up the material.

V dropped 1 base and J dropped 3 bases, with 18 bases sitting between them. The germline gives CDR1 LGHNA, CDR2 YNFKEQ. The length of the CDR3 is 17 residues. Repertoires were generated with immunoSEQ multiplex PCR, while TCRdb's copy carries only in-frame clones and drops some. The table lists about 120,000 clones, over 75% of them singletons. The TCR originated in an elderly man with acute or convalescent COVID-19. This chain connects TRBV4-2 to TRBJ1-1; a possible D gene is TRBD1 (5 bases). The sequencing sample was made of peripheral blood. The CDR3 DNA reads as TGTGCCAGCAGCCAAGCCGGGACGGGGGGGTCCTACACTGAAGCTTTCTTT. This sequence encodes CASSQAGTGGSYTEAFF.